This paragraph covers one T cell receptor beta chain sequence. What it binds is unknown. Profiled with immunoSEQ multiplex PCR; TCRdb holds only in-frame clones, not every one. The sample shows under 30,000 clones, just over 90% of them seen only once. The selected patients with pancreatic ductal adenocarcinoma had surgery but no neoadjuvant therapy. Germline V gene lookup returns CDR1 SGHDT and CDR2 YYEEEE. This CDR3 is 15 amino acids long. Trimming removed 4 bases from V and 4 bases from J, with 18 bases in between. The data originate from a study of T cells in pancreatic ductal adenocarcinoma. Study-level results: Mean clonality was roughly 0.1 in tumors and about 0.069 in blood, not significantly different.

The chain uses TRBV5-6 and TRBJ2-7; D is perhaps TRBD2 (5 bases). The receptor was isolated from a human donor with pancreatic ductal adenocarcinoma. The sample comprised PBMCs. The CDR3 nucleotides read TGTGCCAGCAGCCACCCAGGTTTCGGGAAGTACGAGCAGTACTTC. Protein: CASSHPGFGKYEQYF.